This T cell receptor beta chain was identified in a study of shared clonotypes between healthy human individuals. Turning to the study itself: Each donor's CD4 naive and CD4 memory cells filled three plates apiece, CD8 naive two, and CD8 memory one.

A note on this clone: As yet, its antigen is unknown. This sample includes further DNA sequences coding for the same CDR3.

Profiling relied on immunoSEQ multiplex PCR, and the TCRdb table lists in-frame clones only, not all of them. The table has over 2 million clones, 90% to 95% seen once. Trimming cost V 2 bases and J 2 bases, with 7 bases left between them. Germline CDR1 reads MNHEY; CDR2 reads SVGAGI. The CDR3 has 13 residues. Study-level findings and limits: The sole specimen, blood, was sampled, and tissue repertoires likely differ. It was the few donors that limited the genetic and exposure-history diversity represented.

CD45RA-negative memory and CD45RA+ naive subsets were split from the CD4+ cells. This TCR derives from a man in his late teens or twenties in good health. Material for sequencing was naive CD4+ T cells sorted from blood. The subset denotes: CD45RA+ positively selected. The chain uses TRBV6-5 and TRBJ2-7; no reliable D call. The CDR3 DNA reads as TGTGCCAGCAGTTACGGCCCGACCTACGAGCAGTACTTC. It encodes CASSYGPTYEQYF.